The following is a T cell receptor beta chain sequence with its context. Its target antigen remains unknown. No quality values exist for individual bases; no much larger clone is one base distant. These data are taken from a study of cytomegalovirus exposure and HLA in healthy donors (dated by TCRdb to about 2017). Regarding the research as a whole: According to an earlier analysis of a few hundred of the donors, 150 million to 200 million T cells yielded over 100 million unique TCR beta sequences and approximately 300 Gb of sequence data. Approximately 310 gigabases of sequencing data and approximately 85 million unique TCR sequences were included in an early release covering over 600 HLA-typed donors. Of the approximately 400 genotyped donors, 70% to 90% were placed in the genetic ancestry cluster associated with self-reported Caucasian donors. The aim of the study was to test whether cataloging public T cell receptors could identify signatures of past pathogen exposure. The T cell repertoires of 550 to 850 subjects were profiled by immunosequencing and related to cytomegalovirus serostatus. Besides the first cohort of around 670 subjects, a separate validation cohort made up of 120 or so different subjects was used. The study combined high-throughput TCR immunosequencing, statistical association of individual TCRs with disease status, and machine learning to predict cytomegalovirus infection status. A later analysis re-examined previously published TCR beta repertoires from just over 650 donors and added high-resolution HLA genotyping to investigate patterns of TCR occurrence. The later analysis used no new phenotypic data to find candidate immune exposures, relying instead on TCR beta sequences and their occurrence across donors. An earlier analysis of approximately 500 of the donors applied high-throughput TCR beta sequencing to assess whether each TCR beta V gene segment acted as functional or pseudogenic. Donor age, sex, ethnicity and CMV serostatus were compiled together with the repertoire data. In a later genetic analysis, genome-wide SNP genotypes for about 65% of the roughly 700 donors were used, and that subset was treated as a discovery cohort. All discovery cohort repertoires had been generated using a single sequencing platform. Class I and class II HLA loci were covered by the typing at four-digit resolution. The number of typed donors differed by locus: about 620-630 for A, B, C, DRB1 and DQB1; 522 for DQA1; around 580 for DPA1; and some 450 for DPB1. Roughly five DR-DQ haplotypes were treated as single units for association and clustering because of strong linkage in the cohort. On average, about 200,000 unique TCR beta nucleotide sequences were sequenced per donor among 398 genotyped donors of the cohort, with around 19% of those sequences being non-productive. The research as a whole found: V-gene and J-gene trimming of TCR beta chains was associated with a missense DCLRE1C variant in a later genetic analysis, and the association was replicated in an independent cohort. Because counts were too low, roughly 17 rarely observed V segments, including chromosome 9 orphons, were left out of the earlier analysis of a few hundred of the donors. Several of the top co-occurrence clusters appeared to be linked to parvovirus B19, influenza, CMV and Epstein-Barr virus, according to a later analysis. Some IMGT-functional V segments, including TRBV6-2 and TRBV6-3, could not be told apart with the 87-base-pair reads, so those segments were excluded. Broadly in line with IMGT annotations, most TCR beta V segments showed up in productive rearrangements about 90% or about 30% of the time in an earlier analysis of under 700 of the donors. Correlated functional status among segregating V segments might reflect linkage disequilibrium, but an unknown experimental factor could not be ruled out. When HLA alleles, especially DR and DQ, strongly co-occurred, attributing TCR associations to individual alleles was difficult. In a later analysis, TCR association rates were found to vary across HLA loci, with the most associated TCRs seen for DRB1 alleles and the fewest for HLA-C alleles. In a later genetic analysis, fewer N-insertions in productive TCRs were reported among donors in an Asian-associated ancestry cluster than the 666-donor mean. The study gave a list of roughly 150 TCR beta chains associated with cytomegalovirus. In a later analysis, most CMV-associated TCR beta chains were found to appear HLA-restricted, with HLA associations seemingly driven largely by CMV exposure. A later analysis associated some 17,000 TCR beta sequences with specific HLA alleles at a false discovery rate of 0.05. A further reported finding was that TCR beta sequences accurately predicted the HLA-A and HLA-B alleles for most subjects in the first cohort. Across donors, most TCR sequences were observed very rarely, whereas some public TCRs were present in many individuals. In vitro tests confirmed that three of the cytomegalovirus-associated TCR beta chains recognize cytomegalovirus antigens. The only immune exposure information available for the cohort was CMV serostatus. HLA typing was unavailable for some donors at each locus, so association tests used only the typed subset. Sequencing depth was assumed to be roughly uniform across donors in the presence/absence analyses, though that assumption may not hold. In this cohort, only TCR beta chains were sequenced, and detectable features were limited by the absence of alpha or paired-chain data. The classifier was reported to diagnose cytomegalovirus status with high specificity and sensitivity in both the original and validation cohorts. It was suggested by the authors that the approach could potentially be generalized to other disease states and immunological phenotypes. A cluster of highly shared sequence variants was judged likely to be a technical artifact of the sequencing pipeline. Compared with equally common non-associated chains, HLA-associated TCR beta chains in a later analysis were more clonally expanded and had lower generation probabilities.

Looking up the germline V gene yields CDR1 SGHRS and CDR2 YFSETQ. The CDR3 runs 15 amino acids, cysteine and phenylalanine included. Of the read, only the CDR3 DNA is kept; its 45 bases are in frame from base 1. Trimming removed 4 bases from V and 4 bases from J; the gene matches leave 8 bases unexplained. Libraries were constructed by the immunoSEQ multiplex PCR assay. For the multiplex PCR, a mixture combining 60 forward primers for TCR Vbeta segments and 13 reverse primers for TCR Jbeta segments was used. A multiplex PCR assay on genomic DNA amplified the CDR3 region of rearranged TCR beta genes. Amplified TCR beta libraries were sequenced as 87-base-pair reads on the Illumina HiSeq System. As for the original processing: A later analysis tallied approximately 87 million unique TCR beta chains across the 700 or so repertoires, and around 9.9 million of those chains were shared by two or more donors. Raw reads were error-corrected and collapsed into unique sequences by a nearest-neighbor algorithm in which closely related sequences were merged to remove PCR and sequencing errors. To assign V, D and J gene segments, CDR3 sequences were aligned to IMGT reference sequences. For a sequence to be retained, a match of at least six nucleotides was required to both a V gene segment and a J gene segment. A rearrangement was called productive if the CDR3 had no stop codons and remained in frame with V and J, and every other rearrangement was called non-productive. CDR3 was defined according to IMGT convention as the region running from the second conserved V-encoded cysteine to the conserved J-encoded phenylalanine. In an earlier analysis of approximately 590 of the donors, sequences lacking an unambiguous match to a single V gene segment were excluded. In an earlier analysis of approximately 590 of the donors, a V segment was called functional when productive rearrangements were above 56.7%, and segregating when the standard deviation between donors exceeded 5%. A statistical classification framework was developed to diagnose cytomegalovirus status using the catalog of TCR beta chain sequences. In a later analysis, V and J genes were assigned by comparing TCR nucleotide sequences against IMGT/GENE-DB human TR gene sequences. Using the TCRdist pipeline, a later analysis assigned CDR3 sequences along with most-parsimonious VDJ recombination scenarios. In a later analysis, every TCR beta chain was defined by the combination of its CDR3 amino acid sequence and its V-gene family, and reads without a unique V-gene family were dropped. As a way to deal with suspected cross-contamination and a sequencing artifact, a later analysis dropped 450 to 600 nucleotide sequences that were highly shared and had low generation probability. A later analysis calculated a clonal expansion index for each public chain from normalized within-repertoire ranks of inferred template counts. Generation probabilities in a later analysis came from a VDJ recombination model fitted to out-of-frame rearrangements, and those results were checked against IGoR. In a later analysis, hypergeometric tests were used to score TCR-TCR, TCR-HLA and TCR-CMV co-occurrence, with a repertoire-size bias correction applied to TCR pairs. In a later analysis, false discovery rates were estimated by permuting HLA or CMV assignments 20 times. In a later analysis, co-occurring TCRs were grouped using DBSCAN, and TCRdist sequence similarity was added for clustering within HLA-allele-positive subsets. Co-occurrence clustering excluded repertoires with fewer than 30,000 or more than 120,000 public chains, plus five with anomalous nucleotide sharing. This is the immuneACCESS table as TCRdb keeps it, with only in-frame sequences that have V and J called. A part of the clones is gone; compared with another copy, unresolved V genes explain less than half, and the rest is unexplained. V and J calls and clone size are those listed in that table; D and trimming were worked out from the DNA. Recorded for this sample are about 76,000 clones; 78% of them occurred a single time. The biggest ten clones account for over 7% of the sample.

In total, approximately 690 healthy bone marrow donors made up the cohort. At the time of sampling, every cohort member was nominally healthy, though immune exposures that went unrecorded were likely present. The donor tested CMV seropositive, placing the donor among the roughly 300 seropositive members of the cohort. A peripheral blood sample was collected from each donor, and TCR beta sequencing was performed on peripheral blood mononuclear cells. The Qiagen DNeasy Blood Extraction Kit was used to extract genomic DNA from the blood cell samples. Sequenced sample: PBMCs. The clonotype originates from a woman between 40 and 50 years old in good health and CMV-seropositive. The rearranged chain carries TRBV5-1 and TRBJ1-2, and 9 junctional nucleotides match TRBD1. The DNA sequence follows: TGCGCCAGCAGCACACAGGGGGCGCAGAGCTATGGCTACACCTTC. It codes for CASSTQGAQSYGYTF. The full variable domain, with segments outside the CDR3 supplied by the reference TRBV5-1 and TRBJ1-2 proteins, appears as KAGVTQTPRYLIKTRGQQVTLSCSPISGHRSVSWYQQTPGQGLQFLFEYFSETQRNKGNFPGRFSGRQFSNSRSEMNVSTLELGDSALYLCASSTQGAQSYGYTFGSGTRLTVV.